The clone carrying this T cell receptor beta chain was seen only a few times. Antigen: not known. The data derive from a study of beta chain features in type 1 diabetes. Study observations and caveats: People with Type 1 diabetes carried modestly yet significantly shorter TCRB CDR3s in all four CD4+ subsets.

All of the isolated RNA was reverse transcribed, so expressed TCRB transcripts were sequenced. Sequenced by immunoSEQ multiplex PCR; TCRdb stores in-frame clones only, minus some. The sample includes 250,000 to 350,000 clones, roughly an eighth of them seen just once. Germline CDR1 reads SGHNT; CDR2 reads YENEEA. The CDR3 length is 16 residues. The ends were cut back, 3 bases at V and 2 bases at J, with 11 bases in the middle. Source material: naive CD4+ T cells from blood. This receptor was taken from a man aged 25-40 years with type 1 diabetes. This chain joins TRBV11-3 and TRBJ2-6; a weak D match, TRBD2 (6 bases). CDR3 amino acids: CASSFGAGTGANVLTF. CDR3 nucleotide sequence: TGTGCCAGCAGCTTTGGCGCGGGGACTGGGGCCAACGTCCTGACTTTC. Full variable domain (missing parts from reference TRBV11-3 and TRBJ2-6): EAGVVQSPRYKIIEKKQPVAFWCNPISGHNTLYWYLQNLGQGPELLIRYENEEAVDDSQLPKDRFSAERLKGVDSTLKIQPAELGDSAVYLCASSFGAGTGANVLTFGAGSRLTVL.